This note documents a single TCR beta chain sequence. Its antigen is as yet unknown. Germline V gives CDR1 GTSNPN, CDR2 SVGIG (reference sequence). CDR3 length: 13 amino acids. V lost 0 bases to trimming and J lost 8 bases, with 11 bases between them. The data belong to a study of identifying expanded T cells in peripheral blood. Repertoires were generated with immunoSEQ multiplex PCR, while TCRdb's copy carries only in-frame clones and drops some. Of about 82,000 clones listed, roughly 89% are singletons. Overall study results and limits: Variance in clone template counts between approximately two-week samples significantly increased with total template count across all healthy donors.

The rearrangement links TRBV30 to TRBJ2-1, with D tentatively TRBD2 (5 bases). This sequence originates from a person aged 18 to 70 in good health. Sequencing was performed on blood. Here the CDR3 DNA reads TGTGCCTGGAGTGTACCGTCAGCGGATGAGCAGTTCTTC. Translated, it gives CAWSVPSADEQFF.